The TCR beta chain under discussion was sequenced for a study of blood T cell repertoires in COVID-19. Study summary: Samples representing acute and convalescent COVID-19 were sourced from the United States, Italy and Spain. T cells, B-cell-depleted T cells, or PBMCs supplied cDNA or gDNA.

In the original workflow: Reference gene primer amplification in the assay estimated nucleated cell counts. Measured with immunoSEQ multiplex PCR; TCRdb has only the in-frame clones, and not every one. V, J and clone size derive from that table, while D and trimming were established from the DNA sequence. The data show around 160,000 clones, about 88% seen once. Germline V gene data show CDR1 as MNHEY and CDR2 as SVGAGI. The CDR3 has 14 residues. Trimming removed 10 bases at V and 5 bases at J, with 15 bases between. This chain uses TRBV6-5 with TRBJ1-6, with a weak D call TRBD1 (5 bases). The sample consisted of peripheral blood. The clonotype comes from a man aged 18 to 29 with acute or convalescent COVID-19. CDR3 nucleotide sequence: TGTGCCACCAGGGCCAGGTCGAATAATTCACCCCTCCACTTT. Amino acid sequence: CATRARSNNSPLHF.